The rows below give T cell receptor beta chains drawn from one sample of a study of CD4 T cells in relation to SARS-CoV-2 and coronaviruses. The data were produced by immunoSEQ multiplex PCR, yet TCRdb's version contains in-frame clones alone and is incomplete. The sample includes tens of thousands of clones, 76% of them seen just once. These TCRs' antigens remain unknown. Specimen: CD4+ T cells from PBMCs, cultured in vitro. The receptors originated from a human donor in good health. Each CDR3 is given with its conserved first and last residue. Each record gives: V gene, D gene, J gene, clone size, CDR3 protein, CDR3 DNA. The D gene is left open where the match is weak. Expanded clones get a size class; other rows say once, few or many, or leave the size out.

TRBV5-6,TRBD2,TRBJ2-1,-,CASSLKWLAVFPRFF,TGTGCCAGCAGCTTGAAATGGCTAGCGGTCTTCCCAAGGTTCTTC
TRBV6-5,-,TRBJ2-5,-,CASSYRGGGETQYF,TGTGCCAGCAGTTACAGGGGTGGTGGGGAGACCCAGTACTTC
TRBV18,-,TRBJ2-4,-,CASSPRTDLAKNIQYF,TGTGCCAGCTCACCCCGGACAGACCTAGCCAAAAACATTCAGTACTTC
TRBV3-1/TRBV3-2,-,TRBJ2-7,once,CASSPGDHRTYEQYF,TGTGCCAGCAGTCCCGGTGATCACAGGACCTACGAGCAGTACTTC
TRBV4-2,-,TRBJ1-1,-,CASRDPLRNTEAFF,TGTGCCAGCCGGGACCCACTACGGAACACTGAAGCTTTCTTT
TRBV19,-,TRBJ1-4,-,CASSIGRRTNEKLFF,TGTGCCAGTAGTATCGGACGGAGGACTAATGAAAAACTGTTTTTT
TRBV21-1,-,TRBJ2-3,-,CASSKPAGASTDTQYF,TGTGCCAGCAGCAAGCCAGCGGGAGCGAGCACAGATACGCAGTATTTT
TRBV7-9,TRBD2,TRBJ2-5,large,CASSFVAGVGETQYF,TGTGCCAGCAGTTTCGTAGCGGGAGTGGGGGAGACCCAGTACTTC
TRBV11-2,-,TRBJ2-7,-,CASSLRGYEQYF,TGTGCCAGCAGCTTAAGGGGGTACGAGCAGTACTTC
TRBV23-1,-,TRBJ2-2,-,CASNGVSGELFF,TGCGCCAGCAATGGAGTGAGCGGGGAGCTGTTTTTT
TRBV12-1,-,TRBJ2-1,-,CASSFALAGGPAHEQFF,TGTGCCAGCAGCTTTGCGCTAGCGGGAGGGCCTGCCCATGAGCAGTTCTTC
TRBV6-5,TRBD2,TRBJ2-1,-,CASSYSPTSGYNEQFF,TGTGCCAGCAGTTACTCGCCGACTAGCGGTTACAATGAGCAGTTCTTC
TRBV25-1,TRBD2,TRBJ2-5,-,CASSETTPLREGQETQYF,TGTGCCAGCAGTGAAACCACCCCCCTGCGGGAGGGTCAAGAGACCCAGTACTTC
TRBV11-2,-,TRBJ2-7,-,CASSLDGASYEQYF,TGTGCCAGCAGCTTAGATGGTGCCTCCTACGAGCAGTACTTC
TRBV5-1,TRBD2,TRBJ2-1,-,CASSPGTSGRDEQFF,TGCGCCAGCAGCCCCGGGACTAGCGGGAGAGATGAGCAGTTCTTC
TRBV29-1,-,TRBJ2-7,-,CSVVRTESDEQYF,TGCAGCGTTGTTAGGACAGAGAGCGACGAGCAGTACTTC
TRBV12-3/TRBV12-4,-,TRBJ2-3,-,CASSLTGLDTQYF,TGTGCCAGCAGCCTCACAGGGTTAGATACGCAGTATTTT
TRBV5-1,TRBD2,TRBJ2-7,-,CASTGTSGSREQYF,TGCGCCAGCACCGGGACTAGCGGGAGTCGCGAGCAGTACTTC
TRBV2,TRBD2,TRBJ2-5,-,CASVLAGGREETQYF,TGTGCCAGCGTTCTAGCGGGAGGAAGGGAAGAGACCCAGTACTTC
TRBV28,-,TRBJ2-5,once,CASSLVQETQYF,TGTGCCAGCAGTTTAGTCCAAGAGACCCAGTACTTC
TRBV10-3,-,TRBJ2-3,-,CAISARSGGSDTQYF,TGTGCCATCAGTGCGAGAAGCGGAGGGTCAGATACGCAGTATTTT
TRBV30,-,TRBJ1-5,-,CAWTDGGTQPQHF,TGTGCCTGGACAGACGGGGGGACCCAGCCCCAGCATTTT
TRBV3-1/TRBV3-2,TRBD2,TRBJ2-3,few,CASSPQTSGSTDTQYF,TGTGCCAGCAGCCCCCAGACTAGCGGAAGCACAGATACGCAGTATTTT
TRBV5-1,-,TRBJ1-1,-,CASSFGGPTEAFF,TGCGCCAGCAGCTTTGGGGGCCCCACTGAAGCTTTCTTT
TRBV19,-,TRBJ1-3,-,CASSPKTSGNTIYF,TGTGCCAGTAGCCCTAAGACGTCTGGAAACACCATATATTTT
TRBV2,TRBD1,TRBJ2-7,-,CASSRTGGLDEQYF,TGTGCCAGCAGCCGGACAGGGGGGTTAGACGAGCAGTACTTC
TRBV4-2,-,TRBJ2-1,-,CASSQERVNEQFF,TGTGCCAGCAGCCAAGAGAGAGTCAATGAGCAGTTCTTC
TRBV5-6,-,TRBJ2-1,-,CASTGGTGPYNEQFF,TGTGCCAGCACCGGAGGAACAGGGCCCTACAATGAGCAGTTCTTC
TRBV19,TRBD1,TRBJ1-5,medium-sized,CASSSQQGGSNQPQHF,TGTGCCAGTAGTAGTCAACAGGGGGGTAGCAATCAGCCCCAGCATTTT
TRBV7-9,-,TRBJ1-5,-,CASSIKNQPQHF,TGTGCCAGCAGCATAAAAAATCAGCCCCAGCATTTT
TRBV6-1,-,TRBJ1-5,-,CASSEGTGNQPQHF,TGTGCCAGCAGTGAAGGGACAGGCAATCAGCCCCAGCATTTT
TRBV5-1,-,TRBJ1-5,-,CASSFRGGNQPQHF,TGCGCCAGCAGCTTCAGGGGAGGCAATCAGCCCCAGCATTTT
TRBV20-1,-,TRBJ1-6,once,CSASFRPWGSYNSPLHF,TGCAGTGCTAGTTTTCGTCCCTGGGGCTCCTATAATTCACCCCTCCACTTT
TRBV12-5,TRBD1,TRBJ2-1,few,CASGSRTGSGFESYNEQFF,TGTGCTAGTGGTTCCCGGACAGGGTCTGGTTTCGAGTCCTACAATGAGCAGTTCTTC
TRBV27,TRBD1,TRBJ2-3,-,CASSLAGTGGSAQYF,TGTGCCAGCAGTTTAGCCGGGACAGGGGGCTCGGCGCAGTATTTT
TRBV5-4,TRBD2,TRBJ2-3,-,CASRKGTGGTDTQYF,TGTGCCAGCAGGAAAGGGACGGGAGGAACAGATACGCAGTATTTT
TRBV21-1,-,TRBJ2-3,-,CASSKSEKRGRTDTQYF,TGTGCCAGCAGCAAAAGTGAAAAGCGGGGAAGGACAGATACGCAGTATTTT
TRBV7-2,-,TRBJ2-1,once,CASSPPNRLFLEQFF,TGTGCCAGCAGCCCGCCAAATCGTCTGTTCCTTGAGCAGTTCTTC
TRBV28,-,TRBJ1-2,-,CASSPRANYGYTF,TGTGCCAGCAGCCCCCGGGCAAACTATGGCTACACCTTC
TRBV5-1,-,TRBJ1-6,-,CASSRAGDNSPLHF,TGCGCCAGCAGCAGGGCAGGAGATAATTCACCCCTCCACTTT
TRBV5-4,TRBD1,TRBJ2-7,few,CASSLAGGREQYF,TGTGCCAGCAGCTTGGCAGGGGGACGCGAGCAGTACTTC
TRBV14,-,TRBJ1-3,-,CASSPLGPGNTIYF,TGTGCCAGCAGCCCGCTAGGGCCTGGAAACACCATATATTTT
TRBV10-2,TRBD1,TRBJ1-2,few,CASSVGQGASTGYTF,TGCGCCAGCAGTGTAGGACAGGGGGCGAGCACTGGCTACACCTTC
TRBV4-2,-,TRBJ1-2,-,CASSQGGGGAVGYGYTF,TGTGCCAGCAGCCAAGGGGGTGGGGGGGCGGTCGGCTATGGCTACACCTTC
TRBV20-1,-,TRBJ2-7,few,CSAPSAYEQYF,TGCAGTGCTCCCTCCGCCTACGAGCAGTACTTC
TRBV10-1,-,TRBJ1-1,-,CASRGMNTEAFF,TGCGCCAGCAGAGGTATGAACACTGAAGCTTTCTTT
TRBV19,-,TRBJ2-2,-,CASNSGQNTGELFF,TGTGCCAGTAATAGCGGACAGAACACCGGGGAGCTGTTTTTT
TRBV19,-,TRBJ1-2,-,CASSIGEGRFGYTF,TGTGCCAGTAGTATAGGAGAGGGCAGGTTTGGCTACACCTTC
TRBV3-1/TRBV3-2,TRBD2,TRBJ2-3,-,CASSQAGTSGSGADTQYF,TGTGCCAGCAGCCAAGCCGGGACTAGCGGGAGTGGTGCAGATACGCAGTATTTT
TRBV7-2,TRBD2,TRBJ2-5,-,CASSLAVSAGEDGTQYF,TGTGCCAGCAGCTTAGCGGTCTCCGCGGGAGAAGATGGGACCCAGTACTTC
TRBV6-4,-,TRBJ2-1,-,CASSPTDFNEQFF,TGTGCCAGCAGTCCAACCGACTTCAATGAGCAGTTCTTC
TRBV3-1/TRBV3-2,-,TRBJ2-4,-,CASSPPPAEAKNIQYF,TGTGCCAGCAGCCCCCCTCCGGCAGAAGCCAAAAACATTCAGTACTTC
TRBV7-3,-,TRBJ2-5,-,CASSLGGFETQYF,TGTGCCAGCAGCTTAGGCGGGTTCGAGACCCAGTACTTC
TRBV10-3,-,TRBJ1-1,few,CAISASEWETEAFF,TGTGCCATCAGTGCGTCGGAGTGGGAGACTGAAGCTTTCTTT
TRBV6-6,TRBD2,TRBJ2-3,-,CASSQREITDTQYF,TGTGCCAGCAGCCAGCGGGAGATCACAGATACGCAGTATTTT
TRBV7-3,-,TRBJ2-2,-,CASSLNLPGELFF,TGTGCCAGCAGCTTAAACTTGCCCGGGGAGCTGTTTTTT
TRBV11-2,TRBD1,TRBJ2-1,-,CASSPGSTGGSYNEQFF,TGTGCCAGCAGCCCGGGTTCTACAGGGGGATCCTACAATGAGCAGTTCTTC